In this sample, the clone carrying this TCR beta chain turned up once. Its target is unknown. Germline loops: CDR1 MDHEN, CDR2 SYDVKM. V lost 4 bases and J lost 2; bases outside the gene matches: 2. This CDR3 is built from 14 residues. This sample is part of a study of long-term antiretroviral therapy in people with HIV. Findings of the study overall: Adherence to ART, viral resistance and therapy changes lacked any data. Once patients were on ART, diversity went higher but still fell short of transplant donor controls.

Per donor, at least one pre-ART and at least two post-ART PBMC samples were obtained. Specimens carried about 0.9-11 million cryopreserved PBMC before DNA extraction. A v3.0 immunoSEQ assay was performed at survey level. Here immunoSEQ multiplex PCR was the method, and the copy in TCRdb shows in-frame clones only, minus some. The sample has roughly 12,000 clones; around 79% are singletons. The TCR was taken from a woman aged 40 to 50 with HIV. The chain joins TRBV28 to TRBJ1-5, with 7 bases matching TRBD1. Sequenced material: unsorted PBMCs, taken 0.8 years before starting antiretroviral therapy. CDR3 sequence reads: CASSSGQGNQPQHF. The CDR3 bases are TGTGCCAGCAGTTCTGGACAGGGCAATCAGCCCCAGCATTTT. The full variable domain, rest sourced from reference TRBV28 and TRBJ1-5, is DVKVTQSSRYLVKRTGEKVFLECVQDMDHENMFWYRQDPGLGLRLIYFSYDVKMKEKGDIPEGYSVSREKKERFSLILESASTNQTSMYLCASSSGQGNQPQHFGDGTRLSIL.